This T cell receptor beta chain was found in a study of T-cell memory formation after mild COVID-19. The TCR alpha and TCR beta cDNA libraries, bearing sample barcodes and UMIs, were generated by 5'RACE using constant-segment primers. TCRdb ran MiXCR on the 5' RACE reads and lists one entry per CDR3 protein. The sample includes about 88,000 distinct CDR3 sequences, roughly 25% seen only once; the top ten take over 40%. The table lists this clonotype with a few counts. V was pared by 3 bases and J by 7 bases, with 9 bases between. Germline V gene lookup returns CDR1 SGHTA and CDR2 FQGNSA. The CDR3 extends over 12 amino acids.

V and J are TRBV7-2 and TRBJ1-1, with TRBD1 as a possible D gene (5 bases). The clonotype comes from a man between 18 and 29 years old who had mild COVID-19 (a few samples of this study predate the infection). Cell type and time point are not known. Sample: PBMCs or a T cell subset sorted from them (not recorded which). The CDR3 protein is CASSFGHLEAFF. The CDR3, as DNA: TGTGCCAGCAGCTTCGGACATCTTGAAGCTTTCTTT.